The 15 T cell receptor beta chains in this list originate from one sample, sequenced in a study of T cell repertoires in cytomegalovirus infection. Antigen specificity for these receptors is unknown. From the reads, TCRdb called clonotypes with MiXCR, one entry per CDR3 protein. The sample consists of fewer than 850,000 distinct CDR3 sequences, 25% to 35% of them appearing once. Sample: cultured CD8+ T cells from PBMCs, taken from culture after CMV antigen stimulation. The receptors come from a human donor in good health (CMV status not recorded). Some clones in this sample may be carry-over from other donors' samples.

This clonotype has only a few counts. This sequence joins TRBV6-2 or TRBV6-3 and TRBJ2-2; D possibly corresponds to TRBD2 (6 bases). The CDR3 sequence is 16 residues long. The germline V gene encodes CDR1 MNHEY and CDR2 SVGEGT. The V end lost 0 bases, the J end lost 6 bases, and 14 bases lay between the germline ends. The CDR3 loop is CASSYSNWGGPGELFF. The DNA for the CDR3 is TGTGCCAGCAGTTACTCGAATTGGGGAGGTCCCGGGGAGCTGTTTTTT.

This clonotype was counted a few times. The chain uses TRBV6-2 or TRBV6-3 and TRBJ1-2; 7 bases align to TRBD1. The CDR3 has 13 amino acids. Germline CDR1 reads MNHEY; CDR2 reads SVGEGT. The CDR3 loop reads CAVGTAENYGYTF. Written as DNA, the CDR3 is TGTGCTGTCGGGACAGCAGAAAACTATGGCTACACCTTC.

The chain uses TRBV6-1 and TRBJ2-7; tentatively, D is TRBD1 (6 bases). The CDR3 spans 16 residues. V shed 6 bases and J shed 4 bases, with 22 bases lying between them. The germline gives CDR1 MNHNS, CDR2 SASEGT. The chain's CDR3 is CASSLFFRDTLYEQYV. The CDR3 coding sequence is TGTGCCAGCAGCCTTTTCTTCCGGGACACCTTATACGAGCAGTACGTC.

This clonotype was observed at least ten times. V and J are TRBV12-3 or TRBV12-4 and TRBJ1-1; D ambiguous. The CDR3 runs to 11 residues. Trimming removed 9 bases from V and 4 bases from J, with 9 bases in between. The CDR3 sequence is CASSFSTEAFF. DNA of the CDR3: TGTGCCAGTAGCTTCTCCACTGAAGCTTTCTTT.

The chain uses TRBV7-4 and TRBJ1-5; TRBD1 agrees at 8 bases. This CDR3 has 16 residues. Germline V lookup: CDR1 SGHVT, CDR2 SQSDAQ. After removal of 5 bases from V and 7 bases from J, the junction contained 13 bases not matched to a gene. CDR3 amino acids: CASSPNPTGEGQPQHF. For the CDR3, the DNA is TGTGCCAGCAGCCCCAACCCGACAGGGGAGGGGCAGCCCCAGCATTTT.

This clonotype was counted ten times or more. The chain links TRBV11-1 to TRBJ2-4; maybe TRBD2 (6 bases). From germline, CDR1 is SGHAT and CDR2 FQDESV (reference sequence). V lost 5 bases and J lost 5, with 16 bases in between. This CDR3 is built from 15 residues. The CDR3 sequence: CASSLDTSKQNIQYF. The CDR3 DNA reads TGTGCCAGCAGCCTGGATACTAGCAAGCAAAACATTCAGTACTTC.

This clonotype was seen ten or more times. This rearrangement joins TRBV7-8 to TRBJ2-3; TRBD1 might be the D (6 bases). The length of the CDR3 is 15 residues. Germline V gene lookup returns CDR1 SGHVS and CDR2 FQNEAQ. Trimming removed 5 bases from V and 5 bases from J, with 17 bases in between. In DNA form, the CDR3 reads TGTGCCAGCAGCCGACGGGTGGGGGCGGGAGATACGCAGTATTTT. Its translation: CASSRRVGAGDTQYF.

The V call is TRBV15, the J call TRBJ2-5, with 8 bases fitting TRBD1. Germline lookup yields CDR1 LNHNV and CDR2 YYDKDF (reference sequence). This CDR3 contains 16 residues. The junction had 9 bases not matched to a gene; V was cut back by 4 bases and J by 2 bases. CDR3 loop: CATSNLRQGQQETQYF. For the CDR3, the DNA is TGTGCCACCAGCAACCTAAGACAGGGGCAACAAGAGACCCAGTACTTC.

At least ten counts were recorded for this clonotype. The chain is built from TRBV7-2 and TRBJ2-2; D is unresolved. Germline CDR1 and CDR2: SGHTA and FQGNSA. The V and J ends lost 7 bases and 0 bases respectively, with 9 bases between them. The CDR3 is 14 amino acids. The CDR3 reads CASIEPSNTGELFF. CDR3 sequence (DNA): TGTGCCAGCATTGAGCCGTCGAACACCGGGGAGCTGTTTTTT.

This chain connects TRBV9 to TRBJ1-2; D is ambiguous. The CDR3 consists of 15 residues. V was clipped by 1 base and J by 3 bases, with 13 bases between them. Germline V gene lookup returns CDR1 SGDLS and CDR2 YYNGEE. CDR3 DNA sequence: TGTGCCAGCAGCGTAAATAAGGGTTTGGACTATGGCTACACCTTC. Protein: CASSVNKGLDYGYTF.

In its sample, this clonotype was seen a few times. The V and J genes are TRBV6-5 and TRBJ1-5; TRBD1 matches at 7 bases. In germline, CDR1 is MNHEY, CDR2 SVGAGI. J was trimmed by 2 bases and V by 6 bases; bases with no gene match: 22. The CDR3 has 20 residues. CDR3 in amino acids: CASSYPLGLATGARNQPQHF. For the CDR3, the DNA is TGTGCCAGCAGCTACCCCCTGGGTCTAGCAACAGGGGCTCGCAATCAGCCCCAGCATTTT.

In its sample, this clonotype was seen many times. The gene calls are TRBV7-9 and TRBJ1-1; 8 bases fit TRBD1. This CDR3 comprises 14 residues. Germline V lookup: CDR1 SEHNR, CDR2 FQNEAQ (reference sequence). V was clipped by 5 bases and J by 11 bases; unmatched bases: 13. The CDR3 DNA reads as TGTGCCAGCAGCCAAGGACAGGGCCCACTTAGGGCTTTCTTT. As protein: CASSQGQGPLRAFF.

The chain has TRBV5-1 and TRBJ2-2; 9 bases are shared with TRBD2. CDR3 size: 16 residues. The V gene end was trimmed by 1 base and the J gene end by 6 bases; junction bases not matched to a gene: 7. From germline, CDR1 is SGHRS and CDR2 YFSETQ. DNA of the CDR3: TGCGCCAGCAGCTTGCGAAGCGGGGGGTCCTCCGGGGAGCTGTTTTTT. Encoded protein: CASSLRSGGSSGELFF.

This chain connects TRBV12-5 to TRBJ2-1, with D maybe TRBD2 (6 bases). CDR1 and CDR2 from the germline V gene are LGHNT and FRNRAP. V lost 4 bases and J lost 4, with 17 bases in between. The CDR3 has 16 amino acids. The CDR3 sequence: CASGSLTGENYNEQFF. The CDR3 region has the DNA TGTGCTAGTGGTTCGCTAACGGGGGAGAATTACAATGAGCAGTTCTTC.

The chain is built from TRBV6-1 and TRBJ1-5; the match to TRBD1 covers 10 bases. V shed 6 bases and J 6 bases; nucleotides not matched to a gene: 8. Germline lookup yields CDR1 MNHNS and CDR2 SASEGT. This CDR3 spans 15 amino acids. The DNA of the CDR3 is TGTGCCAGCAGGGGACAGGGGAGGTACATTCAGCCCCAGCATTTT. This encodes CASRGQGRYIQPQHF.